Presented here are 19 T cell receptor beta chains from one specimen sequenced in a study of T cells after yellow fever vaccination. TCRdb ran MiXCR on the 5' RACE reads and lists one entry per CDR3 protein. The data hold about 370,000 distinct CDR3 sequences, with around 10% observed a single time. The sample was PBMCs, taken on the day of the first yellow fever vaccination. The source is a man in his late teens or twenties who received the YFV17D yellow fever vaccine.

At least ten counts were recorded for this clonotype. This chain joins TRBV5-1 and TRBJ2-1, with D maybe TRBD1 (5 bases). Looked up from germline, CDR1 is SGHRS and CDR2 is YFSETQ. The CDR3 length is 14 residues. The ends were cut back, 0 bases at V and 6 bases at J, with 10 bases in the middle. The CDR3 protein is CASSLGQNTNEQFF. For the CDR3, the DNA is TGCGCCAGCAGCTTGGGACAGAACACCAATGAGCAGTTCTTC.

In the case of this clonotype: One junction end disagrees with the germline gene, perhaps due to a read error. The chain uses TRBV10-3 and TRBJ1-2; D gene uncertain. Germline V gene data show CDR1 as ENHRY and CDR2 as SYGVKD. There are 12 residues in the CDR3. The CDR3 reads CAISEVLHAGIF. The CDR3 DNA follows: TGTGCCATCAGTGAGGTCTTGCACGCAGGTATTTTC.

As DNA, the CDR3 is TGCGCCAGCCATACGGGCAACACCGGGGAGCTGTTTTTT. Residues: CASHTGNTGELFF. This rearrangement joins TRBV5-1 to TRBJ2-2, with no clear D. Per the germline V gene, CDR1 is SGHRS and CDR2 is YFSETQ. The V end was cut by 7 bases, the J end by 2 bases, with 9 bases between. The CDR3 extends over 13 amino acids.

CDR3 in DNA: TGTGCCAGCAGTTCAACCTTTAACTCCTACGAGCAGTACGTC. Its protein product is CASSSTFNSYEQYV. J is TRBJ2-7 and V is TRBV12-3 or TRBV12-4; D remains ambiguous. This CDR3 contains 14 residues. The V and J ends lost 4 bases and 0 bases respectively, with 10 bases between them.

The CDR3 protein is CSASRQNTEAFF. CDR3 coding DNA: TGCAGTGCTAGTCGTCAGAACACTGAAGCTTTCTTT. This chain connects TRBV20-1 to TRBJ1-1; no definite D call. The CDR3 is made up of 12 amino acids. Trimming took 3 bases from V and 1 from J, leaving 6 bases between them. Germline CDR1 reads DFQATT; CDR2 reads SNEGSKA (reference sequence).

This clonotype was picked up a small number of times. This chain joins TRBV20-1 and TRBJ1-1; D gene ambiguous. CDR1 is DFQATT and CDR2 is SNEGSKA in the germline V gene (reference sequence). Trimming cost V 2 bases and J 0 bases, with 10 bases left between them. The CDR3 contains 14 residues. CDR3 coding DNA: TGCAGTGCTAGATGGTCAGTCATGAACACTGAAGCTTTCTTT. Its protein product is CSARWSVMNTEAFF.

This clonotype was picked up a small number of times. The rearrangement joins TRBV7-3 to TRBJ2-3; 8 positions agree with TRBD2. CDR1 is SGHTA, CDR2 FQGTGA, per germline. The CDR3 consists of 16 residues. V was pared by 1 base and J by 2 bases, with 5 bases of the junction left unmatched. CDR3 in amino acids: CASSLNGGGTTDTQYF. The CDR3 DNA follows: TGTGCCAGCAGCTTAAATGGCGGGGGGACCACAGATACGCAGTATTTT.

This clonotype has just a few counts. The rearrangement uses TRBV5-1 and TRBJ2-2, with 9 bases identical to TRBD1. CDR3 size: 14 residues. Germline values: CDR1 SGHRS, CDR2 YFSETQ. With 5 bases clipped from V and 7 bases from J, the junction kept 6 bases outside the gene matches. CDR3 amino acids: CASRSTGGGGELFF. The CDR3 nucleotides read TGCGCCAGCAGGTCCACAGGGGGCGGCGGGGAGCTGTTTTTT.

This clonotype was picked up a small number of times. This chain joins TRBV30 and TRBJ1-3, with a tentative D call TRBD1 (6 bases). Looked up from germline, CDR1 is GTSNPN and CDR2 is SVGIG (reference sequence). The CDR3 spans 14 residues. The ends were cut back, 4 bases at V and 1 base at J, with 11 bases in the middle. The CDR3 here is CAWTQGLSGNTIYF. The CDR3 DNA reads as TGTGCCTGGACCCAGGGGTTGTCTGGAAACACCATATATTTT.

V is TRBV6-1 and J is TRBJ1-3, with TRBD1 identical over 7 bases. With V trimmed by 6 bases and J by 0 bases, 11 bases remained unmatched. Germline V lookup: CDR1 MNHNS, CDR2 SASEGT. The CDR3 spans 17 residues. As DNA, the CDR3 is TGTGCCAGCAGGATCGGACAGGCCACTTACTCTGGAAACACCATATATTTT. Its protein product is CASRIGQATYSGNTIYF.

This clonotype turned up a few times. The chain recombines TRBV4-1 with TRBJ1-3; 8 nucleotides line up with TRBD1. The CDR3 runs 17 residues. With V trimmed by 4 bases and J by 1 base, 9 bases remained unmatched. Germline CDR1 MGHRA, CDR2 YSYEKL. CDR3 loop: CASSLNRQGISGNTIYF. CDR3 in DNA: TGCGCCAGCAGCCTTAATCGACAGGGGATATCTGGAAACACCATATATTTT.

This clonotype showed up just a few times. The rearrangement links TRBV7-9 to TRBJ2-3; D may be TRBD2 (7 bases). This CDR3 is 17 amino acids long. The germline V gene encodes CDR1 SEHNR and CDR2 FQNEAQ (reference sequence). V was pared by 1 base and J by 2 bases, with 16 bases between. The CDR3 DNA is TGTGCCAGCAGCTTAGGAACCCGGGGGGCACACACAGATACGCAGTATTTT. Its translation is CASSLGTRGAHTDTQYF.

The chain employs TRBV28 and TRBJ2-7; the D gene is possibly TRBD2 (5 bases). The ends were cut back, 1 base at V and 5 bases at J, with 12 bases in the middle. The CDR3 loop spans 14 amino acids. Germline assignment: CDR1 MDHEN and CDR2 SYDVKM. The CDR3 spells CASSLSPSQNEQYV. For the CDR3, the DNA is TGTGCCAGCAGTTTATCGCCTAGCCAAAACGAGCAGTACGTC.

This clonotype was counted only a few times. The chain recombines TRBV6-1 with TRBJ2-1; 15 nucleotides line up with TRBD2. The J segment lost 6 bases and the V segment lost 6 bases, leaving 12 bases of the junction unmatched. The germline V gene has CDR1 MNHNS and CDR2 SASEGT. The CDR3 totals 18 residues. CDR3 DNA: TGTGCCAGCAGCAAGCGCGGGACTAGCGGGGGGCCGTCCAATGAGCAGTTCTTC. Protein sequence: CASSKRGTSGGPSNEQFF.

This rearrangement joins TRBV5-5 to TRBJ1-6; D is perhaps TRBD1 (6 bases). CDR3 length equals 18 residues. The V and J ends lost 0 bases and 0 bases respectively, with 13 bases between them. Germline V gene data show CDR1 as SGHKS and CDR2 as YYEKEE (reference sequence). The CDR3 loop reads CASSLAGTPLSYNSPLHF. DNA for the CDR3: TGTGCCAGCAGCTTGGCCGGGACACCCCTCTCCTATAATTCACCCCTCCACTTT.

This clonotype occurred a few times. This chain joins TRBV23-1 and TRBJ2-5; D remains unclear. TRBV23-1 is an ORF; its function is uncertain. Trimming pared 1 base from V and 2 bases from J, leaving 14 bases between. The CDR3 is 16 residues long. The CDR3 nucleotides read TGCGCCAGCAGTCAATTTGATCGGGTGCCTCAAGAGACCCAGTACTTC. Residues: CASSQFDRVPQETQYF.

This clonotype has a handful of counts. This chain uses TRBV20-1 with TRBJ2-1, with D tentatively TRBD2 (5 bases). With 3 bases removed from V and 9 bases from J, the gap between germline ends came to 21 bases. Per the germline V gene, CDR1 is DFQATT and CDR2 is SNEGSKA (reference sequence). CDR3 length: 15 amino acids. Written as DNA, the CDR3 is TGCAGTGCTAGTGAGCTAGCAGAAAAACGGGGTGAGCAGTTCTTC. The encoded protein is CSASELAEKRGEQFF.

The rearrangement links TRBV7-6 to TRBJ1-4; D gene ambiguous. The length of the CDR3 is 13 residues. The V end lost 5 bases, the J end lost 10 bases, and 14 bases lay between the germline ends. Per the germline V gene, CDR1 is SGHVS and CDR2 is FNYEAQ. This CDR3 is CASSNRTRGKLFF. The CDR3 nucleotides are TGTGCCAGCAGCAACCGGACTCGTGGAAAACTGTTTTTT.

A few counts support this clonotype. The chain employs TRBV27 and TRBJ2-7; 12 bases map to TRBD1. The CDR3 loop spans 14 amino acids. Germline-derived CDR1 and CDR2 are MNHEY and SMNVEV (reference sequence). V shed 6 bases and J 5 bases; nucleotides not matched to a gene: 5. The DNA of the CDR3 is TGTGCCAGCAGGGGACAGGGGGCGGGGAACGAGCAGTACTTC. As protein: CASRGQGAGNEQYF.